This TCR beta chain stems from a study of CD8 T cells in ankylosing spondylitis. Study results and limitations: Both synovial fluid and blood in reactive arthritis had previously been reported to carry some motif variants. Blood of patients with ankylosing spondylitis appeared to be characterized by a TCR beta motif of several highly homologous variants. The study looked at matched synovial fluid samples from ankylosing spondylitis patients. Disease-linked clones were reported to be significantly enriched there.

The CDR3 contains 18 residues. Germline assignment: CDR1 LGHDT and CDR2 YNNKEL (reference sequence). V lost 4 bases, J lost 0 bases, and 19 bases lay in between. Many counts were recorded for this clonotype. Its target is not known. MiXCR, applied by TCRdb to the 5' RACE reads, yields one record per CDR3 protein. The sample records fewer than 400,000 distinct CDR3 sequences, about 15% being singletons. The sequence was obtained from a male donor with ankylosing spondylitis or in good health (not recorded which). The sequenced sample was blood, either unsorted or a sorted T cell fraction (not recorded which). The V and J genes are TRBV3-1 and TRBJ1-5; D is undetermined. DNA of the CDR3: TGTGCCAGCAGCCCGACCTTTGGCCAGGTGTCTAGCAATCAGCCCCAGCATTTT. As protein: CASSPTFGQVSSNQPQHF.